This T cell receptor beta chain was observed in a study of PD-1 blockade in mismatch repair-deficient tumors. TCRdb's table, derived via immunoSEQ multiplex PCR, lists solely in-frame clones and lacks some. The sample lists more than 40,000 clones; around 80% were seen once. The CDR3 consists of 12 residues. The V gene lost 3 bases and the J gene lost 2 bases, with 5 bases spanning the gap. Germline V CDR1 and CDR2: MNHNS, SASEGT. J is TRBJ2-7 and V is TRBV6-1, with D unclear. This clonotype was obtained from an adult with mismatch repair-deficient cancer. The sequences come from peripheral blood, collected 4 weeks after starting pembrolizumab. This chain's CDR3 is CASSDNPYEQYF. DNA of the CDR3: TGTGCCAGCAGTGATAATCCCTACGAGCAGTACTTC.